Here is one TCR beta chain with its context. The sample originates from a study of T cell responses to AZD1222 COVID-19 vaccine. Germline loops: CDR1 SNHLY, CDR2 FYNNEI. With 8 bases removed from V and 5 bases from J, the gap between germline ends came to 15 bases. CDR3 size: 13 residues. Assay: immunoSEQ multiplex PCR; the TCRdb copy retains only in-frame clones and omits some. This sample has 95,000 to 120,000 clones, with over 85% found just once. The clonotype was recovered from an adult in good health. Sequencing used peripheral blood, obtained on day 0 of MenACWY control vaccination. The chain is built from TRBV2 and TRBJ1-2, with D uncertain. The CDR3 DNA follows: TGTGCCAGCTTGGAAGAGATAGGGTATGGCTACACCTTC. Protein sequence: CASLEEIGYGYTF.